The present TCR beta chain was sequenced within a study of T cells after yellow fever vaccination. Germline V gives CDR1 LGHDT, CDR2 YNNKEL (reference sequence). This CDR3 comprises 12 residues. The ends were cut back, 1 base at V and 7 bases at J, with 8 bases in the middle. Findings and caveats of the study: Contamination by abundant bulk-population clonotypes could be present in FACS-sorted repertoires. The booster saw the reappearance of most primary-vaccination clones (96% CD4, about 90% CD8).

This clonotype was recorded a few times. Its cognate antigen is unknown. By 5'RACE template switching, TCR cDNA was produced, with a universal primer site and UMIs added in the process. TCRdb itself ran the 5' RACE reads through MiXCR, one entry per CDR3 protein. The sample lists about 300,000 distinct CDR3 sequences, 8.5% to 10% occurring once. This receptor was taken from a man aged 18 to 29 who received the YFV17D yellow fever vaccine. This chain joins TRBV3-1 and TRBJ2-7; the D is unclear. Source: CD4+ T cells sorted from PBMCs, taken 5 days after the yellow fever booster vaccination. The CDR3 is CASSQGPGEQYV. CDR3 sequence (DNA): TGTGCCAGCAGCCAAGGGCCTGGGGAGCAGTACGTC.